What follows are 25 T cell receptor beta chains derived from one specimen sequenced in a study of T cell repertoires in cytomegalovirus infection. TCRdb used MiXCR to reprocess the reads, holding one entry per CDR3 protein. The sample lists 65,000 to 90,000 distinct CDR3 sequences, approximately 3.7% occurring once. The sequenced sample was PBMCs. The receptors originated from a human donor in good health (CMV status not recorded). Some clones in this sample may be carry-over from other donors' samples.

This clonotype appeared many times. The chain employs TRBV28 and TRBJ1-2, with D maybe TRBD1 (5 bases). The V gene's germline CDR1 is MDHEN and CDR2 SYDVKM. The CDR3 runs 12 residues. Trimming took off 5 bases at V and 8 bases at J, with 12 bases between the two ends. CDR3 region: CASSPLQGGYTF. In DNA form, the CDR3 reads TGTGCCAGCAGTCCCCTCCAGGGCGGCTACACCTTC.

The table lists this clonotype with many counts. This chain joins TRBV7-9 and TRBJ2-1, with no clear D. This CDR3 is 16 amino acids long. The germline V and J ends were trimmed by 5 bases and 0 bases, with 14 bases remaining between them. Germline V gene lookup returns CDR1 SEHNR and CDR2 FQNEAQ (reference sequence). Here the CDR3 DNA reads TGTGCCAGCAGCGGGGTGGCAGACATCTCCTACAATGAGCAGTTCTTC. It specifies CASSGVADISYNEQFF.

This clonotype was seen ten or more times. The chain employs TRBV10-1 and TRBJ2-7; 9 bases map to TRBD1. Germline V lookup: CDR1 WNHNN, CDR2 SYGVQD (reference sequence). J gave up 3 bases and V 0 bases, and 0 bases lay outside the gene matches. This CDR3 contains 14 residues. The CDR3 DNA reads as TGCGCCAGCAGTGAGTCGACAGGGGGCTACGAGCAGTACTTC. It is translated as CASSESTGGYEQYF.

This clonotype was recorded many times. This chain's CDR3 is CASSLSQVGDTQYF. In DNA, the CDR3 is TGCGCCAGCAGCTTGTCGCAGGTCGGAGATACGCAGTATTTT. The chain has TRBV5-1 and TRBJ2-3; D gene ambiguous. V was pared by 1 base and J by 5 bases, with 11 bases between. Germline-derived CDR1 and CDR2 are SGHRS and YFSETQ. The CDR3 is 14 amino acids.

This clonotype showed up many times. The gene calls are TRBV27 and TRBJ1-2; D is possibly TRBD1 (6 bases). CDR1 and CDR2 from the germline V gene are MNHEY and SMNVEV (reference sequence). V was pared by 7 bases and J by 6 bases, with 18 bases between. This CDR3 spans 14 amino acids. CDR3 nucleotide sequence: TGTGCCAGCACCAAAAATCAGGGGAGCAATGGCTACACCTTC. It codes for CASTKNQGSNGYTF.

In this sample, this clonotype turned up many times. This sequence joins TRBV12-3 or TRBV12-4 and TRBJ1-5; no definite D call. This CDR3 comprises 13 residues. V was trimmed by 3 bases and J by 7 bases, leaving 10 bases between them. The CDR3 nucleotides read TGTGCCAGCAGTTTCCGGGAAGAGCAGCCCCAGCATTTT. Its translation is CASSFREEQPQHF.

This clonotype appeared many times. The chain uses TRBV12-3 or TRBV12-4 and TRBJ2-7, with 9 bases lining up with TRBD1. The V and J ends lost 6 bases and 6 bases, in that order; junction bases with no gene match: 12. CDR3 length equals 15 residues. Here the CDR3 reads CASSSRDRAIGEQYF. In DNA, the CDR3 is TGTGCCAGCAGCTCTAGGGACAGGGCAATCGGCGAGCAGTACTTC.

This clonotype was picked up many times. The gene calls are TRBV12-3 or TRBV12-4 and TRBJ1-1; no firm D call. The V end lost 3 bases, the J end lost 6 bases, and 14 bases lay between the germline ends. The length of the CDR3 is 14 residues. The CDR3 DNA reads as TGTGCCAGCAGTTTGTTGACCTCTGGTGCTGAAGCTTTCTTT. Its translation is CASSLLTSGAEAFF.

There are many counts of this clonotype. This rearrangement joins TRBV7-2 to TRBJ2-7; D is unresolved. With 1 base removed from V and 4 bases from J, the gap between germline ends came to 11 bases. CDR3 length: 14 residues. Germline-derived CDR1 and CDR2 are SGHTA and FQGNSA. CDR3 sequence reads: CASSLGAGKYEQYF. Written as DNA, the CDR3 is TGTGCCAGCAGCTTAGGGGCTGGAAAATACGAGCAGTACTTC.

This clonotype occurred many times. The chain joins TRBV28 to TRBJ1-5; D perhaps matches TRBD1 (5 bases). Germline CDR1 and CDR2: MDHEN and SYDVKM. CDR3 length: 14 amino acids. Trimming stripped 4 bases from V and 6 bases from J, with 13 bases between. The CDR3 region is CASSSTGRGQPQHF. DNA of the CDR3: TGTGCCAGCAGTTCCACCGGAAGGGGTCAGCCCCAGCATTTT.

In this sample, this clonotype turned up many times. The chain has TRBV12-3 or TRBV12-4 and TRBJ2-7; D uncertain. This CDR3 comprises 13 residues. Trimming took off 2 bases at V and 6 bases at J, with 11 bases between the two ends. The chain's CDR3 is CASSLSAVGEQYF. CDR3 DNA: TGTGCCAGCAGTTTAAGTGCGGTGGGCGAGCAGTACTTC.

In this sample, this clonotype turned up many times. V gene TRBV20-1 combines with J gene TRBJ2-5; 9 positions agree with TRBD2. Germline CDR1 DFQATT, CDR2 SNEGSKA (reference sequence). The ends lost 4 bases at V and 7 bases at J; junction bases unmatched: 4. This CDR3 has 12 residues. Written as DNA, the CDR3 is TGCAGTGCTATCGGTAGCGGGGGGACCCAGTACTTC. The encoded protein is CSAIGSGGTQYF.

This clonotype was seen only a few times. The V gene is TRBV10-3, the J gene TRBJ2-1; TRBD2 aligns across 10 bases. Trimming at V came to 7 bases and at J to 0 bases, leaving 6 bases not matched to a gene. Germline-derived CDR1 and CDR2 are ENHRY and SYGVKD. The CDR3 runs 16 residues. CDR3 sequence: CAITELAGGSYNEQFF. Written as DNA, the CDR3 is TGTGCCATCACCGAATTAGCGGGGGGCTCCTACAATGAGCAGTTCTTC.

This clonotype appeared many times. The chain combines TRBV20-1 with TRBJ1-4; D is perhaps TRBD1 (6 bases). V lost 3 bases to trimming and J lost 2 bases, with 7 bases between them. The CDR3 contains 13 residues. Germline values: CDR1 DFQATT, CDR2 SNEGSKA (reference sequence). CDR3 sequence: CSARDSTNEKLFF. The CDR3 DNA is TGCAGTGCTAGGGACAGCACTAATGAAAAACTGTTTTTT.

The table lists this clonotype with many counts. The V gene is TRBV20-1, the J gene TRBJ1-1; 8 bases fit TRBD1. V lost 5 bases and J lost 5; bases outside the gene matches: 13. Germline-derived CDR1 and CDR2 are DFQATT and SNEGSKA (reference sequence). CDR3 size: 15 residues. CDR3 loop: CSAHDRGWSRTEAFF. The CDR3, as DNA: TGCAGTGCTCACGACAGGGGATGGAGTAGAACTGAAGCTTTCTTT.

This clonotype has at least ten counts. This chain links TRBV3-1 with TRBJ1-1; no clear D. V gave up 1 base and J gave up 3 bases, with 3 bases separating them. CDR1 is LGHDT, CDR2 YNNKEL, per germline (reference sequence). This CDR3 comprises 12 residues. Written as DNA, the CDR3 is TGTGCCAGCAGCCAAGGTTACACTGAAGCTTTCTTT. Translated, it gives CASSQGYTEAFF.

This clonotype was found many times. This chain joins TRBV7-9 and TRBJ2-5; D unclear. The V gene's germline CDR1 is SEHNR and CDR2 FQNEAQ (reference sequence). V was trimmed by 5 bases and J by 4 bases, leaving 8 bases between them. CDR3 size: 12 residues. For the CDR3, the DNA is TGTGCCAGCAGCCCCGTACCAGAGACCCAGTACTTC. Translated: CASSPVPETQYF. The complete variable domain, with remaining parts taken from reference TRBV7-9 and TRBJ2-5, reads DTGVSQNPRHKITKRGQNVTFRCDPISEHNRLYWYRQTLGQGPEFLTYFQNEAQLEKSRLLSDRFSAERPKGSFSTLEIQRTEQGDSAMYLCASSPVPETQYFGPGTRLLVL.

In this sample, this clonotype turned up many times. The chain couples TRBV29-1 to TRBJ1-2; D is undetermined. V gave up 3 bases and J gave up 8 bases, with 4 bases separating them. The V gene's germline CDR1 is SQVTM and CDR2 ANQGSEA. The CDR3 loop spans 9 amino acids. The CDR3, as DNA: TGCAGCGTTGAGGGCGGCTACACCTTC. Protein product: CSVEGGYTF.

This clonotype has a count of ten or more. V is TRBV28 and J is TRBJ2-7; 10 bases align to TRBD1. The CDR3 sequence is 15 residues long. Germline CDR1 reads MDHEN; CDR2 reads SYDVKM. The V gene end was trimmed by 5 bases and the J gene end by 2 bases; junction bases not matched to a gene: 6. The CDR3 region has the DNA TGTGCCAGCAGTCGGACAGGGGGGAAGACCTACGAGCAGTACTTC. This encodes CASSRTGGKTYEQYF.

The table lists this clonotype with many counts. The CDR3 spells CSARARPNTRKSTYGYTF. The CDR3 nucleotides are TGCAGTGCTAGAGCACGCCCGAATACGCGAAAGTCGACTTATGGCTACACCTTC. The gene calls are TRBV20-1 and TRBJ1-2; no definite D call. Per germline, CDR1 DFQATT and CDR2 SNEGSKA (reference sequence). V lost 1 base to trimming and J lost 5 bases, with 26 bases between them. The length of the CDR3 is 18 residues.

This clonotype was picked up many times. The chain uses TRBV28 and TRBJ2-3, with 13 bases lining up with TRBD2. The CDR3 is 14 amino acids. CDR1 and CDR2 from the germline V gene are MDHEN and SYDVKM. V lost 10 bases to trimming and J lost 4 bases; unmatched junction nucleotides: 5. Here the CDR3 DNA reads TGTGCCATCACACTAGCGGGGGGGCCAGATACGCAGTATTTT. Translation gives CAITLAGGPDTQYF.

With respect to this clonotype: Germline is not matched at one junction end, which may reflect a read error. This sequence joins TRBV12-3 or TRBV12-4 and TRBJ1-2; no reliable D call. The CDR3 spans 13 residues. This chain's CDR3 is CASSLGTAYGYKF. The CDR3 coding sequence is TGTGCCAGCAGTTTAGGGACCGCGTATGGCTACAAATTC.

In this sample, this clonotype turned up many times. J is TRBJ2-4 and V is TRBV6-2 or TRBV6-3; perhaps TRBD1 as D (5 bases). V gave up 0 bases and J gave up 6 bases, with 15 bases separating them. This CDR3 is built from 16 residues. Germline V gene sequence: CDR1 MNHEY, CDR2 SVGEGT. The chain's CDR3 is CASSYSEETVSNIQYF. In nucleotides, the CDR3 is TGTGCCAGCAGTTACTCTGAGGAGACAGTCTCAAACATTCAGTACTTC.

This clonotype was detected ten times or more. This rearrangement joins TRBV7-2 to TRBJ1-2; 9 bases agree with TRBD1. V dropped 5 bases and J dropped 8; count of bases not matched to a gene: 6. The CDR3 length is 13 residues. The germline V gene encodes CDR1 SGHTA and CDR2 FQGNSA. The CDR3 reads CASSIQGARGYTF. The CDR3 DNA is TGTGCCAGCAGCATACAGGGGGCGCGAGGCTACACCTTC.

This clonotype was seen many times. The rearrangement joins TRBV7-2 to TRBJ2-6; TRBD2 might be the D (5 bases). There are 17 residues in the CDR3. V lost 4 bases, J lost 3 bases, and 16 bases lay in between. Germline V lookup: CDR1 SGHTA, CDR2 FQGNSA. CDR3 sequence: CASSSLGRGSGANVLTF. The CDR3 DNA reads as TGTGCCAGCAGCTCTCTCGGTCGGGGTAGTGGGGCCAACGTCCTGACTTTC.